The text below deals with one T cell receptor beta chain. In the original processing: Estimation of nucleated cell counts relied on the amplification of reference gene primers. Libraries were prepared by immunoSEQ multiplex PCR; TCRdb keeps only in-frame clonotypes and omits some of them. The V and J calls and clone size are taken from that table; D and trimming were inferred from the DNA. The table includes approximately 210,000 clones, 80% to 90% detected once. These data belong to a study of blood T cell repertoires in COVID-19. Study overall: Acute-phase and convalescent COVID-19 samples originated in the United States, Italy and Spain. PBMCs, B-cell-depleted T cells, or T cells were the source of the cDNA or gDNA that made up the material.

V shed 4 bases, J shed 1 base, and the junction held 2 bases outside the gene matches. The CDR3 totals 14 residues. Germline loops: CDR1 LNHDA, CDR2 SQIVND (reference sequence). Sequenced material: peripheral blood. The source of this sequence is a human donor in a cohort sampled during active COVID-19. This chain joins TRBV19 and TRBJ1-1; 8 bases are a match to TRBD1. The DNA for the CDR3 is TGTGCCAGTAGTACCACAGGGGGGAACACTGAAGCTTTCTTT. It codes for CASSTTGGNTEAFF. Looking up the rest from reference TRBV19 and TRBJ1-1 gives the full variable domain: DGGITQSPKYLFRKEGQNVTLSCEQNLNHDAMYWYRQDPGQGLRLIYYSQIVNDFQKGDIAEGYSVSREKKESFPLTVTSAQKNPTAFYLCASSTTGGNTEAFFGQGTRLTVV.